This T cell receptor beta chain originates from a study of type 1 regulatory T cells. TCRdb fed the reads into MiXCR, producing one record per CDR3 protein. In the table there are 25,000 or so distinct CDR3 sequences, approximately 72% of which are singletons. A remark on this clonotype: Its antigen is still unknown.

Germline CDR1 and CDR2: MGHRA and YSYEKL. CDR3 size: 17 residues. The trim removed 1 base at V and 6 bases at J, leaving 12 bases unmatched. Sequences were obtained from cultured T cells, either the whole culture or a sorted T cell fraction (not recorded which). The subset was: Tr1-enriched cell product generated in vitro against host alloantigens. This sequence originates from a human donor in good health. The V and J genes are TRBV4-1 and TRBJ1-5, with TRBD1 matching 7 bases. The DNA of the CDR3 is TGCGCCAGCAGCCAAGTAGGGGGGTCGGCAGGGGGTCAGCCCCAGCATTTT. Translated: CASSQVGGSAGGQPQHF.